This TCR beta chain was captured by sequencing in a study of T cells in Graves' hyperthyroidism and ophthalmopathy. The CDR3 regions of TCR beta were amplified from RNA transcripts. The TCR CDR3 first-round RT-PCR relied on the HTBI primer set. TCRdb used MiXCR to reprocess the multiplex PCR reads, holding one entry per CDR3 protein. Of more than 550,000 distinct CDR3 sequences in the sample, around a sixth were seen once. The table lists this clonotype with many counts. V dropped 4 bases and J dropped 3; count of bases not matched to a gene: 5. Germline V lookup: CDR1 DFQATT, CDR2 SNEGSKA (reference sequence). The length of the CDR3 is 13 residues.

Sequenced: blood. The chain joins TRBV20-1 to TRBJ1-2; 7 bases agree with TRBD1. This sequence was found in a woman aged 45-65 years with Graves' hyperthyroidism that later progressed to Graves' ophthalmopathy. The CDR3 nucleotides are TGCAGTGCTACGCCGGGACAGTACTATGGCTACACCTTC. Encoded protein: CSATPGQYYGYTF.